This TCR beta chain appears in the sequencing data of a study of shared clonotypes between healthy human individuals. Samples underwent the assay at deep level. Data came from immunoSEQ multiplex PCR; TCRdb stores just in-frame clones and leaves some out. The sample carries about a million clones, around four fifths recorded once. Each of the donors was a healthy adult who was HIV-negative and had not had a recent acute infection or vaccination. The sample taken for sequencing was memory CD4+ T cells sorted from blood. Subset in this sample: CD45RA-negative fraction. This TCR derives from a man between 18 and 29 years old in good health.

CDR3: CASSLQGSPLHF. In nucleotides, the CDR3 is TGTGCCAGCAGCTTACAGGGTTCACCCCTCCACTTT. The J gene is TRBJ1-6, the V gene TRBV5-6; perhaps TRBD1 as D (6 bases). The CDR3 has 12 amino acids. Trimming stripped 2 bases from V and 9 bases from J, with 6 bases between. From germline, CDR1 is SGHDT and CDR2 YYEEEE.